This T cell receptor beta chain was profiled in a study of T cell changes during pregnancy in multiple sclerosis. This CDR3 has 13 residues. The V gene lost 1 base and the J gene lost 5 bases, with 8 bases spanning the gap. Germline assignment: CDR1 SGHTA and CDR2 FQGNSA. Assay used: immunoSEQ multiplex PCR; TCRdb lists only in-frame clones, some missing. This table holds roughly 40,000 clones, approximately 90% found once. This TCR was recovered from a female donor with multiple sclerosis, enrolled in a pregnancy study. The chain has TRBV7-2 and TRBJ1-1; D gene uncertain. Sequencing used CD4+ T cells from peripheral blood mononuclear cells, obtained before pregnancy. CDR3 sequence reads: CASSLVGRTEAFF. In DNA form, the CDR3 reads TGTGCCAGCAGCTTAGTAGGGAGGACTGAAGCTTTCTTT. The full variable domain, its missing parts supplied by reference TRBV7-2 and TRBJ1-1, is GAGVSQSPSNKVTEKGKDVELRCDPISGHTALYWYRQSLGQGLEFLIYFQGNSAPDKSGLPSDRFSAERTGGSVSTLTIQRTQQEDSAVYLCASSLVGRTEAFFGQGTRLTVV.